Each of the 28 T cell receptor beta chains below was sequenced from the same sample in a study of blood T cell repertoires in COVID-19. Clones were read by immunoSEQ multiplex PCR, and TCRdb kept only the in-frame ones, dropping some. The sample has a few hundred thousand clones, 85% seen once; the top ten hold 6% to 9%. The specimen was peripheral blood. These receptor sequences come from a human donor in a cohort sampled during active COVID-19.

This clone was counted only a few times. The chain uses TRBV19 and TRBJ1-4, with 8 bases aligning to TRBD1. Germline V CDR1 and CDR2: LNHDA, SQIVND (reference sequence). Losses at the gene ends were 10 bases for V and 10 bases for J; bases not matched to a gene: 14. There are 14 residues in the CDR3. This chain's CDR3 is CATAPGKGTGKLFF. DNA of the CDR3: TGTGCCACCGCTCCCGGGAAGGGGACAGGAAAACTGTTTTTT.

The rearrangement links TRBV6-1 to TRBJ1-2; the D gene is possibly TRBD1 (5 bases). Trimming left V 2 bases short and J 7 bases short, with 17 bases between. Per the germline V gene, CDR1 is MNHNS and CDR2 is SASEGT. The CDR3 is 15 residues long. The CDR3 loop is CASSETTGTGVGYTF. The CDR3, as DNA: TGTGCCAGCAGTGAAACAACCGGGACGGGGGTTGGCTACACCTTC.

Written as DNA, the CDR3 is TGTGCCAGCAGCTTAGTTAGTCAGGGCATATCCGGGGAGCTGTTTTTT. Protein: CASSLVSQGISGELFF. The chain couples TRBV11-2 to TRBJ2-2; possibly TRBD1 for D (5 bases). There are 16 residues in the CDR3. Germline V lookup: CDR1 SGHAT, CDR2 FQNNGV. The V end was cut by 1 base, the J end by 6 bases, with 15 bases between.

V gene TRBV7-9 combines with J gene TRBJ1-2; D uncertain. V was shortened by 5 bases and J by 7 bases, with 23 bases between the two germline ends. CDR1 SEHNR and CDR2 FQNEAQ come from the germline V gene (reference sequence). The CDR3 length is 16 residues. The CDR3 nucleotides are TGTGCCAGCAGCACGGGAGCAGGCCGATCTGAGGTTGGCTACACCTTC. Translated, it gives CASSTGAGRSEVGYTF.

This sequence joins TRBV2 and TRBJ1-3; perhaps TRBD1 as D (6 bases). CDR3 length equals 17 residues. CDR1 is SNHLY, CDR2 FYNNEI, per germline. V dropped 5 bases and J dropped 0 bases, with 17 bases sitting between them. CDR3 protein: CASSQRSTGFSGNTIYF. Written as DNA, the CDR3 is TGTGCCAGCAGTCAACGTTCGACAGGTTTCTCTGGAAACACCATATATTTT.

This rearrangement joins TRBV7-9 to TRBJ2-5; possibly TRBD1 for D (7 bases). Between the trimmed V and J ends, which lost 6 bases and 1 base, there was a span of 18 bases. Germline CDR1 and CDR2: SEHNR and FQNEAQ (reference sequence). This CDR3 spans 16 amino acids. The CDR3 reads CASRQGGRGIQETQYF. In DNA, the CDR3 is TGTGCCAGCAGGCAGGGAGGCAGGGGGATCCAAGAGACCCAGTACTTC.

This sequence joins TRBV3-1 (or the pseudogene TRBV3-2) and TRBJ1-2; D is unresolved. The germline gives CDR1 LGHDT, CDR2 YNNKEL (reference sequence). The CDR3 has 15 residues. V was pared by 4 bases and J by 4 bases, with 16 bases between. The CDR3, as DNA: TGTGCCAGCAGCCGAACCTCCCAGTCGGGCTATGGCTACACCTTC. Its translation is CASSRTSQSGYGYTF.

The J gene is TRBJ2-3, the V gene TRBV7-3; D possibly corresponds to TRBD1 (6 bases). The V end lost 1 base, the J end lost 8 bases, and 25 bases lay between the germline ends. The germline V gene has CDR1 SGHTA and CDR2 FQGTGA. The CDR3 covers 18 residues. The chain's CDR3 is CASSLNRGGGQGRGTQYF. The CDR3 nucleotides read TGTGCCAGCAGCTTAAATCGGGGTGGGGGCCAGGGCAGAGGTACGCAGTATTTT.

This chain links TRBV9 with TRBJ1-3; D unclear. V was shortened by 0 bases and J by 3 bases, with 7 bases between the two germline ends. Germline assignment: CDR1 SGDLS and CDR2 YYNGEE. The CDR3 runs 14 residues. The CDR3 sequence is CASSVGPDGNTIYF. CDR3 DNA: TGTGCCAGCAGCGTAGGGCCAGATGGAAACACCATATATTTT.

The gene calls are TRBV24-1 and TRBJ2-1; 12 bases line up with TRBD1. Per germline, CDR1 KGHDR and CDR2 SFDVKD. The J segment lost 9 bases and the V segment lost 3 bases, leaving 11 bases of the junction unmatched. The length of the CDR3 is 17 residues. The CDR3 DNA sequence: TGTGCCACCAGTGATGGGGAGGTTGGGACAGGGGGCACTGAGCAGTTCTTC. It yields the protein CATSDGEVGTGGTEQFF.

This chain's CDR3 is CASSFLAGGPQETQYF. The DNA for the CDR3 is TGCGCCAGCAGCTTCCTAGCGGGGGGTCCTCAAGAGACCCAGTACTTC. The chain carries TRBV5-1 and TRBJ2-5; 11 nucleotides match TRBD2. J lost 2 bases, V lost 2 bases, and 5 bases had no gene match. The CDR3 covers 16 residues. Germline CDR1 is SGHRS and CDR2 is YFSETQ.

The chain couples TRBV27 to TRBJ2-7; maybe TRBD1 (5 bases). The CDR3 loop spans 15 amino acids. Germline V gives CDR1 MNHEY, CDR2 SMNVEV (reference sequence). With 1 base removed from V and 7 bases from J, the gap between germline ends came to 17 bases. The CDR3 is CASSLLASRGYEQYF. Written as DNA, the CDR3 is TGTGCCAGCAGTTTATTAGCCTCAAGGGGCTATGAGCAGTACTTC.

The CDR3 region has the DNA TGTGCCAGTAGTATAGTTTGGCAGGGGACTAACAATCAGCCCCAGCATTTT. Its protein product is CASSIVWQGTNNQPQHF. The J gene is TRBJ1-5, the V gene TRBV19; weak D call: TRBD1 (6 bases). The V gene's germline CDR1 is LNHDA and CDR2 SQIVND (reference sequence). The CDR3 consists of 17 residues. V dropped 1 base and J dropped 3 bases, with 16 bases sitting between them. Full variable domain (outside the CDR3, taken from reference TRBV19 and TRBJ1-5): DGGITQSPKYLFRKEGQNVTLSCEQNLNHDAMYWYRQDPGQGLRLIYYSQIVNDFQKGDIAEGYSVSREKKESFPLTVTSAQKNPTAFYLCASSIVWQGTNNQPQHFGDGTRLSIL.

This clone was detected once. The V call is TRBV19, the J call TRBJ1-6; 10 bases align to TRBD1. CDR3 length: 13 residues. The germline V gene has CDR1 LNHDA and CDR2 SQIVND (reference sequence). Trimming cost V 7 bases and J 10 bases; bases outside gene matches: 4. For the CDR3, the DNA is TGTGCCAGTACCGGGACAGGGGACTCACCCCTCCACTTT. It specifies CASTGTGDSPLHF.

This clone appeared a single time. The rearrangement uses TRBV5-4 and TRBJ1-1, with a tentative D call TRBD1 (5 bases). The CDR3 spans 14 residues. V lost 0 bases and J 3 bases, leaving 9 bases between the germline ends. Germline values: CDR1 SGHNT, CDR2 YYREEE (reference sequence). The CDR3 DNA reads as TGTGCCAGCAGCTTGGGAGGGGAGGACACTGAAGCTTTCTTT. Protein sequence: CASSLGGEDTEAFF.

In the case of this clone: Distinct nucleotide sequences in the sample also encode this CDR3. The chain carries TRBV3-1 (or the pseudogene TRBV3-2) and TRBJ2-3, with 7 bases that match TRBD1. Germline V CDR1 and CDR2: LGHDT, YNNKEL (reference sequence). Germline trimming cut 4 bases from V and 4 bases from J; bases unmatched to any gene: 2. The CDR3 runs 13 residues. The CDR3 protein is CASSRGTADTQYF. The DNA for the CDR3 is TGTGCCAGCAGCCGAGGGACAGCAGATACGCAGTATTTT.

The chain carries TRBV24-1 and TRBJ1-2; 8 nucleotides agree with TRBD1. J gave up 6 bases and V 0 bases, and 5 bases lay outside the gene matches. Germline-derived CDR1 and CDR2 are KGHDR and SFDVKD. This CDR3 contains 15 residues. The CDR3 protein is CATSDLKDREHGYTF. In DNA, the CDR3 is TGTGCCACCAGTGATTTGAAGGACAGGGAGCATGGCTACACCTTC.

The chain links TRBV24-1 to TRBJ1-1; D gene uncertain. Trimming shortened V by 10 bases and J by 7 bases, and 9 bases separated the two germline ends. The CDR3 runs to 10 residues. Germline loops: CDR1 KGHDR, CDR2 SFDVKD. This CDR3 is CATWEGEAFF. The CDR3 region has the DNA TGTGCCACATGGGAGGGTGAAGCTTTCTTT.

V usage is TRBV6-4 and J usage is TRBJ1-5; unclear D gene. The V end was cut by 2 bases, the J end by 6 bases, with 8 bases between. CDR1 is MRHNA, CDR2 SNTAGT, per germline. This CDR3 has 13 amino acids. The CDR3: CASSDEGGQPQHF. CDR3 sequence (DNA): TGTGCCAGCAGTGACGAGGGAGGTCAGCCCCAGCATTTT.

This rearrangement joins TRBV30 to TRBJ1-2, with D tentatively TRBD1 (5 bases). V was clipped by 5 bases and J by 0 bases, with 10 bases between them. The CDR3 extends over 13 amino acids. Germline loops: CDR1 GTSNPN, CDR2 SVGIG (reference sequence). The CDR3 bases are TGTGCCTGGGGTCGGGGGACTAACTATGGCTACACCTTC. This codes for CAWGRGTNYGYTF.

V usage is TRBV6-5 and J usage is TRBJ1-2; D possibly corresponds to TRBD1 (6 bases). V gave up 8 bases and J gave up 7 bases, with 20 bases separating them. The CDR3 totals 14 residues. In germline, CDR1 is MNHEY, CDR2 SVGAGI. CDR3 coding DNA: TGTGCCAGCTCTCCCTGGGGGACAAAGGGTGGCTACACCTTC. Its protein product is CASSPWGTKGGYTF.

The J gene is TRBJ2-2, the V gene TRBV4-2; 9 bases agree with TRBD2. The CDR3 has 20 amino acids. Germline V gene data show CDR1 as LGHNA and CDR2 as YNFKEQ. With 2 bases clipped from V and 2 bases from J, the junction kept 15 bases outside the gene matches. The CDR3 here is CASSQLWSASGDFNTGELFF. CDR3 in DNA: TGTGCCAGCAGCCAATTGTGGTCGGCTAGCGGGGACTTTAACACCGGGGAGCTGTTTTTT.

The chain uses TRBV12-5 and TRBJ2-1, with 9 bases identical to TRBD2. V trimming: 0 bases; J trimming: 6 bases; junction bases outside the gene matches: 9. From germline, CDR1 is LGHNT and CDR2 FRNRAP. The CDR3 sequence is 17 residues long. The CDR3 here is CASGLVLEGGGANEQFF. The CDR3, as DNA: TGTGCTAGTGGTTTGGTACTGGAGGGCGGGGGGGCCAATGAGCAGTTCTTC.

The V and J genes are TRBV7-3 and TRBJ2-2, with D uncertain. The CDR3 extends over 14 amino acids. Trimming shortened V by 2 bases and J by 1 base, and 5 bases separated the two germline ends. Looked up from germline, CDR1 is SGHTA and CDR2 is FQGTGA. The CDR3 is CASSLSRNTGELFF. CDR3 in DNA: TGTGCCAGCAGCTTATCCCGGAACACCGGGGAGCTGTTTTTT.

This clone was picked up a small number of times. J is TRBJ1-6 and V is TRBV7-6; D gene unclear. In germline, CDR1 is SGHVS, CDR2 FNYEAQ. V dropped 3 bases and J dropped 7 bases, with 7 bases sitting between them. The CDR3 consists of 13 residues. This CDR3 is CASSFGPNSPLHF. The CDR3 region has the DNA TGTGCCAGCAGCTTTGGCCCCAATTCACCCCTCCACTTT.

The chain couples TRBV19 to TRBJ2-1; a possible D gene is TRBD2 (6 bases). Germline assignment: CDR1 LNHDA and CDR2 SQIVND (reference sequence). The CDR3 has 14 residues. Trimming left V 5 bases short and J 3 bases short, with 11 bases between. CDR3 bases: TGTGCCAGTAGTTATGGCGGGGACTACAATGAGCAGTTCTTC. It is translated as CASSYGGDYNEQFF.

The V gene is TRBV4-2, the J gene TRBJ2-2, with 7 positions matching TRBD2. The CDR3 runs to 18 residues. With V trimmed by 4 bases and J by 3 bases, 14 bases remained unmatched. CDR1 and CDR2 (germline): LGHNA, YNFKEQ. The CDR3 here is CASSLPPPGTTYTGELFF. CDR3 in DNA: TGTGCCAGCAGCCTGCCGCCCCCCGGGACTACCTACACCGGGGAGCTGTTTTTT.

The chain carries TRBV6-5 and TRBJ1-5; D is ambiguous. The CDR3 runs to 15 residues. The germline V and J ends were trimmed by 3 bases and 0 bases, with 9 bases remaining between them. The germline gives CDR1 MNHEY, CDR2 SVGAGI. The CDR3 nucleotides are TGTGCCAGCAGTTATGCGTATAATAGCAATCAGCCCCAGCATTTT. Amino acid sequence: CASSYAYNSNQPQHF.